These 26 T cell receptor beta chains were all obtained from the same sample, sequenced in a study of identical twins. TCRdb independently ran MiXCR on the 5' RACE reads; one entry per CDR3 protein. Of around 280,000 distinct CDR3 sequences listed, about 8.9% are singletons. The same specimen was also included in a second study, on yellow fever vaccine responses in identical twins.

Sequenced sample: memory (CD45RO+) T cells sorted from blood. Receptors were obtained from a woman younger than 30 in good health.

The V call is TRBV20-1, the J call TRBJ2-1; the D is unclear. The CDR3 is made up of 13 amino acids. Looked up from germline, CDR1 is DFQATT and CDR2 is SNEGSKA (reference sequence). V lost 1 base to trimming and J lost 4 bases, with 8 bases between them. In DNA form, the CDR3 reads TGCAGTGCTAGAGTGCCGGTTTACAATGAGCAGTTCTTC. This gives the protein CSARVPVYNEQFF.

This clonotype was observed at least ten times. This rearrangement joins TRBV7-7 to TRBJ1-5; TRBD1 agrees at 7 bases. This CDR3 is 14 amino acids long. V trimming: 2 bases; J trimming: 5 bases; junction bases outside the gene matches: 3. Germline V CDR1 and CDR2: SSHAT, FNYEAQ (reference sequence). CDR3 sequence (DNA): TGTGCCAGCAGCTTAAAAGGGGGCGATCAGCCCCAGCATTTT. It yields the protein CASSLKGGDQPQHF.

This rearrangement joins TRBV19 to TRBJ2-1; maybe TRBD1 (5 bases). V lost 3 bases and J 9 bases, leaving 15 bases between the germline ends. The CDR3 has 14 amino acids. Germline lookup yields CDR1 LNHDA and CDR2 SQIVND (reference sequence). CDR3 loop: CASSIQGLMSEQFF. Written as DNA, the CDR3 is TGTGCCAGTAGTATTCAGGGTCTGATGAGTGAGCAGTTCTTC.

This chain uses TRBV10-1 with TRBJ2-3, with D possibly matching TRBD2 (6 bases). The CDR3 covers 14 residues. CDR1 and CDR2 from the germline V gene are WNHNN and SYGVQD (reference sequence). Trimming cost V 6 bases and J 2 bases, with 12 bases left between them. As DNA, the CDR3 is TGCGCCAGCAGCCCGGGGGTAGTCACAGATACGCAGTATTTT. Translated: CASSPGVVTDTQYF.

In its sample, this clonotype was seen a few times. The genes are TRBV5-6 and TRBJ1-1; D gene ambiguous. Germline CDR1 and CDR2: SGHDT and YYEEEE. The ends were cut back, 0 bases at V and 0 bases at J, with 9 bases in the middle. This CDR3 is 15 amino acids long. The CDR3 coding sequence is TGTGCCAGCAGCTTGGAAGGTAGAATGAACACTGAAGCTTTCTTT. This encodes CASSLEGRMNTEAFF. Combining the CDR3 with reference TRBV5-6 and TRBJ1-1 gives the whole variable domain DAGVTQSPTHLIKTRGQQVTLRCSPKSGHDTVSWYQQALGQGPQFIFQYYEEEERQRGNFPDRFSGHQFPNYSSELNVNALLLGDSALYLCASSLEGRMNTEAFFGQGTRLTVV.

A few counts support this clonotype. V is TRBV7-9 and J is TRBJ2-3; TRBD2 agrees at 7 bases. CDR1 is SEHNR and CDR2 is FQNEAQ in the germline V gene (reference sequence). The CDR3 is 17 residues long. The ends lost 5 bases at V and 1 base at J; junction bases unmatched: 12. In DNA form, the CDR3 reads TGTGCCAGCAGCCTCTGGGGGGGTGACGCGCGCACAGATACGCAGTATTTT. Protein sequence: CASSLWGGDARTDTQYF.

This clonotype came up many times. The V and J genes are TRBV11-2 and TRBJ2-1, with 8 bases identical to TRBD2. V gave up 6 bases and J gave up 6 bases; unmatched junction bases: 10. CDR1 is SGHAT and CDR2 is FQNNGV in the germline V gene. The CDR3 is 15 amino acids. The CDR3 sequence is CASRPAGTSVNEQFF. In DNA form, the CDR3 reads TGTGCCAGCAGACCCGCCGGGACTAGTGTCAATGAGCAGTTCTTC.

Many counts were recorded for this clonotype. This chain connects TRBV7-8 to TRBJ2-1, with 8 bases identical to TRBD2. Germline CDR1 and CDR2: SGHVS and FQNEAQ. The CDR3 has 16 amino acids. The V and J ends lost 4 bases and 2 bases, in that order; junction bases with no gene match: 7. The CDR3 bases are TGTGCCAGCAGCTCTAAAGATAGCGGGACCTACAATGAGCAGTTCTTC. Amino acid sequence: CASSSKDSGTYNEQFF.

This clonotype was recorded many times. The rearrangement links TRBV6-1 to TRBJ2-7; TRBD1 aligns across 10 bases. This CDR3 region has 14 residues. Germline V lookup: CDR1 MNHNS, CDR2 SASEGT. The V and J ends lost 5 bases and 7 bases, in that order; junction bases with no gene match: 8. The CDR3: CASSPAGQGREQYF. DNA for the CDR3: TGTGCCAGCAGTCCCGCGGGACAGGGGAGGGAGCAGTACTTC.

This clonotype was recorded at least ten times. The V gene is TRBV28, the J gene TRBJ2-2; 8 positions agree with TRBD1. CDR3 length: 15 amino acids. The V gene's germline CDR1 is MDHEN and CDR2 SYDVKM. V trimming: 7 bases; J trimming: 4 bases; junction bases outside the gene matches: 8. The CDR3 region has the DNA TGTGCCAGCATAAGAGGACAGGGTCTCACCGGGGAGCTGTTTTTT. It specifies CASIRGQGLTGELFF.

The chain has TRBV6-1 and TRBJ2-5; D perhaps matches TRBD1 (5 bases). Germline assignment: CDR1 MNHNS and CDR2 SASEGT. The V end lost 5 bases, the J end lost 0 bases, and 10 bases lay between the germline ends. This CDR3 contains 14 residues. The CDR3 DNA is TGTGCCAGCAGTCCAGACAGAAACCAAGAGACCCAGTACTTC. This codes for CASSPDRNQETQYF.

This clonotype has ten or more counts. DNA of the CDR3: TGTGCCACGGACCGAGGGGGCGCCGGTGATGGCTACACCTTC. Translating gives CATDRGGAGDGYTF. V usage is TRBV15 and J usage is TRBJ1-2, with 7 bases that match TRBD1. Germline CDR1 LNHNV, CDR2 YYDKDF (reference sequence). V was clipped by 9 bases and J by 6 bases; unmatched bases: 13. The length of the CDR3 is 14 residues.

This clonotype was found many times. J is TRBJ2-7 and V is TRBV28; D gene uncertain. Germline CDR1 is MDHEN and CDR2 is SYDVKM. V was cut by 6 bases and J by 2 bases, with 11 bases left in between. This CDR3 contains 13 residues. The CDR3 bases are TGTGCCAGCAGGCCCGAAGGCCCCTACGAGCAGTACTTC. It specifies CASRPEGPYEQYF.

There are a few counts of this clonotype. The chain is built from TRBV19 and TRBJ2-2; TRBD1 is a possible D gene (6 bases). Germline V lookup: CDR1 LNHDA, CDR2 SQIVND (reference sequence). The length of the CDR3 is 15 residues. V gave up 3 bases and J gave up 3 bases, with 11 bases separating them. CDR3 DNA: TGTGCCAGTAGTATCCCCAACAGGGACACCGGGGAGCTGTTTTTT. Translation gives CASSIPNRDTGELFF.

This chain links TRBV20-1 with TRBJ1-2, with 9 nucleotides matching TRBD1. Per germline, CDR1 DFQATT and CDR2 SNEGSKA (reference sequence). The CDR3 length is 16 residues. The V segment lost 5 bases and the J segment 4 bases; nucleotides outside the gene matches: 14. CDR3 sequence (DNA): TGCAGTGCTGGAACCGGGACAGGGCCTTACCTCTATGGCTACACCTTC. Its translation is CSAGTGTGPYLYGYTF.

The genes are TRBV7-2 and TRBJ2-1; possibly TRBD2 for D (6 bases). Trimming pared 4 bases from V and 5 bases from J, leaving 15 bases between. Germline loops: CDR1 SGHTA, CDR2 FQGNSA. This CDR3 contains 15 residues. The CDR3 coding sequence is TGTGCCAGCAGCTCCCTCGGGACTGTCAACAATGAGCAGTTCTTC. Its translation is CASSSLGTVNNEQFF.

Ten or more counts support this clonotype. The CDR3 DNA reads TGTGCCAGCAGTGCCCAACAGTACAATGAGCAGTTCTTC. Translating it yields CASSAQQYNEQFF. The chain uses TRBV6-1 and TRBJ2-1; D is ambiguous. CDR1 MNHNS and CDR2 SASEGT come from the germline V gene. The CDR3 has 13 amino acids. Trimming pared 4 bases from V and 4 bases from J, leaving 8 bases between.

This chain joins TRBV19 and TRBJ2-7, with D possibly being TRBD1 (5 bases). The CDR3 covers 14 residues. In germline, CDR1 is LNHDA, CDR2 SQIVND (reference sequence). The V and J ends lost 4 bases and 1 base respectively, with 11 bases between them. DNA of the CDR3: TGTGCCAGTAGTACGACAGTGACTTCCTACGAGCAGTACTTC. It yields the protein CASSTTVTSYEQYF.

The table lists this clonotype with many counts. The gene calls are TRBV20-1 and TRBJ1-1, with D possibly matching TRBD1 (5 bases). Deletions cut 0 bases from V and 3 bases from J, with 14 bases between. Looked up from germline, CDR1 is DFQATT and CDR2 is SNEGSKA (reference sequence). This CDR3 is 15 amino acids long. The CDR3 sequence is CSARDQDGTHTEAFF. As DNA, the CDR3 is TGCAGTGCTAGAGATCAAGACGGGACCCACACTGAAGCTTTCTTT.

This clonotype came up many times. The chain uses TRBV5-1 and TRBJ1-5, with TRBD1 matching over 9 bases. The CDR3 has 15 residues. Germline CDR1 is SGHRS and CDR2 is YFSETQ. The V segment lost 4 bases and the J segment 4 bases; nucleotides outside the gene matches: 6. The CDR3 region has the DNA TGCGCCAGCAGCCCAACCGGGACAGGGAATCAGCCCCAGCATTTT. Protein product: CASSPTGTGNQPQHF.

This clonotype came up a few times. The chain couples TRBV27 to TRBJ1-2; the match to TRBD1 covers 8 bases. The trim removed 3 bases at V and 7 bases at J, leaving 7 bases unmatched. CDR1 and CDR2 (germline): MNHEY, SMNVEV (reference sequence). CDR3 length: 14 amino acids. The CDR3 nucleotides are TGTGCCAGCAGTTTCCTCGGACAGGGAGTTGGCTACACCTTC. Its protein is CASSFLGQGVGYTF.

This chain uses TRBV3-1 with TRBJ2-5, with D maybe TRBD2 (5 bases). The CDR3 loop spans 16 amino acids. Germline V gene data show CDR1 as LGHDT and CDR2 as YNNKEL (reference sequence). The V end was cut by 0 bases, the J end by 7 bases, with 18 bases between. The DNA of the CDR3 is TGTGCCAGCAGCCAAGAGACGGAGCGGCTACTAAGGACCCAGTACTTC. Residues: CASSQETERLLRTQYF.

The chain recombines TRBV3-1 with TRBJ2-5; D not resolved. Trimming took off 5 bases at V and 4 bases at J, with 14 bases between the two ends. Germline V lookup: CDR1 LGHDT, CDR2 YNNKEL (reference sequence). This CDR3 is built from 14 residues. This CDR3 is CASSTSPMGETQYF. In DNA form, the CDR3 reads TGTGCCAGCAGCACGAGCCCTATGGGAGAGACCCAGTACTTC.

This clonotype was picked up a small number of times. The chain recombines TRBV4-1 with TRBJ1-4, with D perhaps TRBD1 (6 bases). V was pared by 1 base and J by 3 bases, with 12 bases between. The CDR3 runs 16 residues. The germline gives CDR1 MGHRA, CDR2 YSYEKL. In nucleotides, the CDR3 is TGCGCCAGCAGCCAAGCGGGGGGGGGCCCTAATGAAAAACTGTTTTTT. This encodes CASSQAGGGPNEKLFF.

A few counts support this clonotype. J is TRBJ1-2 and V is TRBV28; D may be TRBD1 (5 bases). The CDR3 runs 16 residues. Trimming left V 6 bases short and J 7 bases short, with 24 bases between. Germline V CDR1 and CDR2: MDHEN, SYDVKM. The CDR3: CASSSPGPPDRGGYTF. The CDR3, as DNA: TGTGCCAGCAGCTCCCCGGGACCGCCCGATCGCGGTGGCTACACCTTC.

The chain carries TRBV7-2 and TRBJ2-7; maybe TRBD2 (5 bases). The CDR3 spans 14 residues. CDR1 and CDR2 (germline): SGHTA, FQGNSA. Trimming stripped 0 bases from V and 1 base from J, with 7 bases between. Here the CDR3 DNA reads TGTGCCAGCAGCTTAGCGGGAGTTTCCTACGAGCAGTACTTC. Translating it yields CASSLAGVSYEQYF. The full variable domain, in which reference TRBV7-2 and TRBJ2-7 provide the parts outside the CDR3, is GAGVSQSPSNKVTEKGKDVELRCDPISGHTALYWYRQSLGQGLEFLIYFQGNSAPDKSGLPSDRFSAERTGGSVSTLTIQRTQQEDSAVYLCASSLAGVSYEQYFGPGTRLTVT.